This T cell receptor beta chain emerged from a study of cytomegalovirus exposure and HLA in healthy donors. Broader study findings: Productive status was seen about 90% or about 30% of the time for most TCR beta V segments in an earlier analysis.

The CDR3 is 13 amino acids. The V end lost 8 bases, the J end lost 2 bases, and 12 bases lay between the germline ends. The germline V gene encodes CDR1 MNHEY and CDR2 SVGAGI. The donors were healthy bone marrow donors. With 60 Vbeta and 13 Jbeta primers, the PCR was carried out. Profiled with immunoSEQ multiplex PCR; TCRdb holds only in-frame clones, not every one. This table has over 250,000 clones, under 80% appearing once. This clone has only a few counts. Its antigen is unidentified. The specimen sequenced was PBMCs. The chain couples TRBV6-5 to TRBJ2-5, with D maybe TRBD1 (5 bases). The receptor was isolated from a female donor in good health and CMV-seronegative. In DNA form, the CDR3 reads TGTGCCAGCCAGGCAGGGCCACAAGAGACCCAGTACTTC. Amino acids: CASQAGPQETQYF.